This entry lists 21 T cell receptor beta chains sequenced from one sample in a study of blood T cell repertoires in COVID-19. Sequencing used immunoSEQ multiplex PCR; TCRdb keeps in-frame clones, though not all of them. The top ten hold around 5.3% of the sample, which has about 69,000 clones, roughly 90% seen once. The sample was peripheral blood. The receptors were gathered from a man in his fifties with acute or convalescent COVID-19.

The chain combines TRBV5-1 with TRBJ2-5, with 12 bases lining up with TRBD1. Germline assignment: CDR1 SGHRS and CDR2 YFSETQ. J gave up 1 base and V 4 bases, and 8 bases lay outside the gene matches. The CDR3 sequence is 17 residues long. The CDR3 here is CASSPLGTGGIQETQYF. The CDR3 nucleotides read TGCGCCAGCAGCCCCCTGGGGACAGGGGGCATCCAAGAGACCCAGTACTTC.

The V and J genes are TRBV19 and TRBJ1-1; D not certain. Germline lookup yields CDR1 LNHDA and CDR2 SQIVND (reference sequence). The CDR3 consists of 15 residues. Trimming pared 2 bases from V and 0 bases from J, leaving 10 bases between. As DNA, the CDR3 is TGTGCCAGTAGTATAACAGACCTTATGAACACTGAAGCTTTCTTT. Protein product: CASSITDLMNTEAFF.

V gene TRBV3-1 (or the pseudogene TRBV3-2) combines with J gene TRBJ1-2; D is perhaps TRBD1 (5 bases). CDR1 LGHDT and CDR2 YNNKEL come from the germline V gene (reference sequence). Trimming shortened V by 4 bases and J by 1 base, and 13 bases separated the two germline ends. This CDR3 comprises 15 residues. The CDR3 bases are TGTGCCAGCAGCCCCGACAGCTATGGTAACTATGGCTACACCTTC. Amino acids: CASSPDSYGNYGYTF.

As DNA, the CDR3 is TGTGCCAGTAGTAGGACAGGGCGTGGCAATCAGCCCCAGCATTTT. This gives the protein CASSRTGRGNQPQHF. The genes are TRBV19 and TRBJ1-5; 8 bases are shared with TRBD1. V dropped 4 bases and J dropped 2; count of bases not matched to a gene: 4. The CDR3 contains 15 residues. The V gene's germline CDR1 is LNHDA and CDR2 SQIVND (reference sequence).

This clone was recorded a few times. This chain uses TRBV25-1 with TRBJ1-4; D not resolved. There are 15 residues in the CDR3. Germline CDR1 is MGHDK and CDR2 is SYGVNS. V was cut by 4 bases and J by 2 bases, with 11 bases left in between. In DNA, the CDR3 is TGTGCCAGCAGTGTATTAGACTCTACTAATGAAAAACTGTTTTTT. Its protein is CASSVLDSTNEKLFF.

J is TRBJ1-1 and V is TRBV12-3 or TRBV12-4; D uncertain. The CDR3 has 11 amino acids. Deletions cut 6 bases from V and 7 bases from J, with 9 bases between. The CDR3 DNA reads as TGTGCCAGCAGATCCCCTATTGAAGCTTTCTTT. It translates to CASRSPIEAFF.

The chain couples TRBV29-1 to TRBJ1-2; TRBD1 agrees at 8 bases. Germline V lookup: CDR1 SQVTM, CDR2 ANQGSEA. This CDR3 has 12 residues. The ends lost 4 bases at V and 6 bases at J; junction bases unmatched: 4. For the CDR3, the DNA is TGCAGCGTTGCAGGGGGCGCCGATGGCTACACCTTC. It encodes CSVAGGADGYTF. The variable domain in full, with the rest retrieved from reference TRBV29-1 and TRBJ1-2, is SAVISQKPSRDICQRGTSLTIQCQVDSQVTMMFWYRQQPGQSLTLIATANQGSEATYESGFVIDKFPISRPNLTFSTLTVSNMSPEDSSIYLCSVAGGADGYTFGSGTRLTVV.

This clone was detected once. This sequence joins TRBV6-5 and TRBJ2-1; the match to TRBD2 covers 10 bases. The V gene's germline CDR1 is MNHEY and CDR2 SVGAGI. CDR3 length equals 15 residues. Losses at the gene ends were 6 bases for V and 8 bases for J; bases not matched to a gene: 10. This chain's CDR3 is CASSRLAGTPYEQFF. The CDR3 DNA reads as TGTGCCAGCAGCAGACTAGCGGGCACCCCATATGAGCAGTTCTTC.

This clone was observed once. The chain employs TRBV6-5 and TRBJ2-5, with D maybe TRBD2 (6 bases). Germline CDR1 MNHEY, CDR2 SVGAGI. There are 14 residues in the CDR3. Trimming cost V 3 bases and J 5 bases, with 13 bases left between them. CDR3 sequence reads: CASSYFGRYETQYF. The CDR3 DNA reads TGTGCCAGCAGTTATTTCGGGAGATACGAGACCCAGTACTTC.

The chain has TRBV28 and TRBJ2-7; D ambiguous. CDR1 and CDR2 (germline): MDHEN, SYDVKM. V was pared by 5 bases and J by 4 bases, with 6 bases between. This CDR3 has 11 amino acids. The CDR3 reads CASSIRYEQYF. Here the CDR3 DNA reads TGTGCCAGCAGTATCCGTTACGAGCAGTACTTC.

The chain links TRBV9 to TRBJ2-1; 7 nucleotides line up with TRBD2. J gave up 6 bases and V 0 bases, and 12 bases lay outside the gene matches. The CDR3 extends over 17 amino acids. From germline, CDR1 is SGDLS and CDR2 YYNGEE. The CDR3 nucleotides are TGTGCCAGCAGCGTAGTGGGATCCAGCGGGATTCGCAATGAGCAGTTCTTC. Its protein is CASSVVGSSGIRNEQFF.

V gene TRBV2 combines with J gene TRBJ2-3; 8 nucleotides line up with TRBD2. The length of the CDR3 is 18 residues. The V gene's germline CDR1 is SNHLY and CDR2 FYNNEI. V lost 4 bases, J lost 0 bases, and 12 bases stayed unmatched. The CDR3 DNA is TGTGCCAGCAGTGGTCTAGCGGGCTTGGGGTATAGCACAGATACGCAGTATTTT. Amino acids: CASSGLAGLGYSTDTQYF.

V is TRBV6-1 and J is TRBJ2-5, with TRBD2 matching 8 bases. The trim removed 2 bases at V and 2 bases at J, leaving 10 bases unmatched. This CDR3 has 17 residues. Germline V gives CDR1 MNHNS, CDR2 SASEGT. The CDR3: CASSEFLAGGIQETQYF. The CDR3 bases are TGTGCCAGCAGTGAATTTCTAGCGGGCGGAATACAAGAGACCCAGTACTTC.

The rearrangement links TRBV3-1 (or the pseudogene TRBV3-2) to TRBJ1-2; D is possibly TRBD1 (5 bases). Germline values: CDR1 LGHDT, CDR2 YNNKEL (reference sequence). Trimming took off 0 bases at V and 8 bases at J, with 13 bases between the two ends. The CDR3 consists of 14 residues. This CDR3 is CASSQDRAGRGYTF. CDR3 coding DNA: TGTGCCAGCAGCCAAGACCGGGCAGGGCGAGGCTACACCTTC.

The chain has TRBV6-5 and TRBJ2-1; D gene ambiguous. Looked up from germline, CDR1 is MNHEY and CDR2 is SVGAGI. There are 14 residues in the CDR3. Trimming took off 6 bases at V and 0 bases at J, with 9 bases between the two ends. The CDR3 sequence is CASSKPSSYNEQFF. CDR3 in DNA: TGTGCCAGCAGCAAGCCGAGCTCCTACAATGAGCAGTTCTTC.

The chain recombines TRBV12-5 with TRBJ2-2, with TRBD2 matching 9 bases. Germline CDR1 and CDR2: LGHNT and FRNRAP. This CDR3 spans 17 amino acids. J gave up 0 bases and V 0 bases, and 2 bases lay outside the gene matches. The CDR3 here is CASGLVVAGANTGELFF. The CDR3 DNA follows: TGTGCTAGTGGTTTGGTCGTAGCGGGAGCGAACACCGGGGAGCTGTTTTTT.

This clone showed up just once. This CDR3 is CASSLTGTAYEQYF. CDR3 bases: TGTGCCAGCAGTTTAACCGGGACTGCCTACGAGCAGTACTTC. The chain has TRBV27 and TRBJ2-7; D is possibly TRBD2 (6 bases). CDR3 length equals 14 residues. In germline, CDR1 is MNHEY, CDR2 SMNVEV (reference sequence). Trimming took 2 bases from V and 2 from J, leaving 10 bases between them.

This clone was observed a handful of times. CDR3: CASSFRQAFDYGYTF. In nucleotides, the CDR3 is TGTGCCAGCAGCTTTCGGCAGGCGTTCGACTATGGCTACACCTTC. This rearrangement joins TRBV5-5 to TRBJ1-2; no reliable D call. V dropped 2 bases and J dropped 3 bases, with 14 bases sitting between them. Germline assignment: CDR1 SGHKS and CDR2 YYEKEE (reference sequence). The CDR3 is 15 residues long.

The chain uses TRBV27 and TRBJ2-5, with a tentative D call TRBD2 (7 bases). Per germline, CDR1 MNHEY and CDR2 SMNVEV (reference sequence). The CDR3 loop spans 15 amino acids. The ends were cut back, 3 bases at V and 2 bases at J, with 13 bases in the middle. CDR3 coding DNA: TGTGCCAGCAGTTTGGGGGGGGCCGGACAAGAGACCCAGTACTTC. It yields the protein CASSLGGAGQETQYF.

The chain joins TRBV5-5 to TRBJ2-2; 9 nucleotides agree with TRBD2. V trimming: 3 bases; J trimming: 4 bases; junction bases outside the gene matches: 7. Germline V gene data show CDR1 as SGHKS and CDR2 as YYEKEE (reference sequence). The CDR3 has 16 amino acids. CDR3 sequence reads: CASSSIAGATTGELFF. DNA for the CDR3: TGTGCCAGCAGCTCGATAGCGGGAGCTACCACCGGGGAGCTGTTTTTT.

This clone was seen only a few times. J is TRBJ1-2 and V is TRBV3-1 (or the pseudogene TRBV3-2); no definite D call. The CDR3 contains 13 residues. CDR1 and CDR2 (germline): LGHDT, YNNKEL (reference sequence). Trimming took 1 base from V and 1 from J, leaving 4 bases between them. Here the CDR3 DNA reads TGTGCCAGCAGCCAAGGCAGTAACTATGGCTACACCTTC. Residues: CASSQGSNYGYTF.